Listed here are 9 T cell receptor beta chains from one sample, sequenced in a study of cytomegalovirus exposure and HLA in healthy donors. Vbeta (60) and Jbeta (13) primers were used in the PCR. Clones were sequenced by immunoSEQ multiplex PCR, and TCRdb holds only the in-frame ones, with some missing. Among 180,000 or so clones listed, 75% to 85% were seen once. The sequenced material came from PBMCs. The receptors were gathered from a man between 18 and 35 years old in good health and CMV-seronegative.

V is TRBV19 and J is TRBJ2-7, with D possibly TRBD1 on 6 matching bases. V lost 0 bases, J lost 6 bases, and 12 bases lay in between. CDR1 and CDR2 from the germline V gene are LNHDA and SQIVND (reference sequence). The CDR3 loop spans 14 amino acids. The CDR3: CASSIEGAVPEQYF. The CDR3 bases are TGTGCCAGTAGTATAGAGGGGGCAGTCCCCGAGCAGTACTTC.

The genes are TRBV7-9 and TRBJ2-7; 7 bases are a match to TRBD1. This CDR3 comprises 17 residues. Germline loops: CDR1 SEHNR, CDR2 FQNEAQ (reference sequence). The trim removed 3 bases at V and 2 bases at J, leaving 13 bases unmatched. In nucleotides, the CDR3 is TGTGCCAGCAGCTTTATGGGTCCAGGGACAGTAGCCTACGAGCAGTACTTC. The encoded protein is CASSFMGPGTVAYEQYF.

The chain employs TRBV6-9 and TRBJ2-7, with 9 bases fitting TRBD2. This CDR3 contains 15 residues. V lost 2 bases to trimming and J lost 5 bases; unmatched junction nucleotides: 7. Per the germline V gene, CDR1 is MNHGY and CDR2 is SVAAGI. CDR3: CASSYGSGRIDEQYF. In DNA form, the CDR3 reads TGTGCCAGCAGTTATGGTAGCGGGAGAATTGACGAGCAGTACTTC.

The chain carries TRBV6-5 and TRBJ2-2; D is possibly TRBD1 (6 bases). Germline CDR1 and CDR2: MNHEY and SVGAGI. The CDR3 spans 13 residues. V lost 5 bases and J 6 bases, leaving 10 bases between the germline ends. This chain's CDR3 is CASSNRVSGELFF. The DNA of the CDR3 is TGTGCCAGCAGTAACAGGGTCTCCGGGGAGCTGTTTTTT.

This chain connects TRBV12-1 to TRBJ2-2; the table gives TRBD1 as D, unverified against the DNA. TRBV12-1 is shown as a pseudogene. This CDR3 is 16 amino acids long. CDR3 sequence (DNA): TGTGCCAGCAGCCCCCTACAGGACCCTTACACCGGGGAGCTGTTTTTT. This encodes CASSPLQDPYTGELFF.

This clone was found a few times. J is TRBJ1-2 and V is TRBV18; D possibly corresponds to TRBD1 (5 bases). The CDR3 consists of 14 residues. Trimming stripped 3 bases from V and 7 bases from J, with 15 bases between. In germline, CDR1 is KGHSH, CDR2 LQKENI. CDR3 sequence (DNA): TGTGCCAGCTCACCTAATTCGGGAGGGGTTGGCTACACCTTC. The encoded protein is CASSPNSGGVGYTF.

The CDR3 sequence is CASSGERTDTEAFF. The CDR3 DNA follows: TGCGCCAGCAGCGGGGAGAGGACAGACACTGAAGCTTTCTTT. V usage is TRBV5-1 and J usage is TRBJ1-1; TRBD1 might be the D (6 bases). The V gene's germline CDR1 is SGHRS and CDR2 YFSETQ. This CDR3 is built from 14 residues. Trimming left V 4 bases short and J 3 bases short, with 13 bases between.

This clone was found once. The chain joins TRBV30 to TRBJ1-2; TRBD1 matches 11 bases. The trim removed 6 bases at V and 8 bases at J, leaving 11 bases unmatched. CDR1 GTSNPN and CDR2 SVGIG come from the germline V gene (reference sequence). This CDR3 comprises 14 residues. The CDR3 region is CACVGTGGMWGYTF. CDR3 in DNA: TGTGCCTGCGTCGGGACAGGGGGAATGTGGGGCTACACCTTC.

The genes are TRBV5-4 and TRBJ1-2; D might be TRBD1 (5 bases). From germline, CDR1 is SGHNT and CDR2 YYREEE (reference sequence). This CDR3 spans 14 amino acids. Trimming left V 0 bases short and J 3 bases short, with 9 bases between. The CDR3 DNA reads TGTGCCAGCAGCTTGGGGGGCAGTCACTATGGCTACACCTTC. Amino acids: CASSLGGSHYGYTF.